The rows below give T cell receptor beta chains drawn from one sample of a study of OX40 agonist ivuxolimab in advanced cancers. The method was immunoSEQ multiplex PCR; TCRdb's version includes in-frame clones alone and lacks a portion of them. The profile shows about 110,000 clones, approximately 89% of them singletons. This sample comprised CD4+ or CD8+ T cells sorted from blood, obtained in a trial of the OX40 agonist ivuxolimab. All receptors come from an adult with an advanced solid tumor such as melanoma, head and neck, liver or kidney cancer. Both conserved end residues are part of each CDR3. A D gene is named only where the DNA matches it firmly. Some rows mark clone size as missing; the rest say once, few, many or name a class of expanded clone.

cdr3_aa,cdr3_nt,cdr3_length,clone_size,j_call,v_call,d_call
CASKGTGASGANVLTF,TGTGCCAGCAAGGGGACAGGGGCCTCTGGGGCCAACGTCCTGACTTTC,16,-,TRBJ2-6,TRBV5-4,TRBD1
CASSYSWTSGISYNEQFF,TGTGCCAGCAGTTACTCCTGGACTAGCGGGATATCCTACAATGAGCAGTTCTTC,18,-,TRBJ2-1,TRBV28,TRBD2
CASSQISGANVLTF,TGTGCCAGCAGCCAAATCTCTGGGGCCAACGTCCTGACTTTC,14,-,TRBJ2-6,TRBV14,-
CASSYSGHLAKNIQYF,TGTGCCAGCAGTTACAGCGGTCATCTAGCCAAAAACATTCAGTACTTC,16,-,TRBJ2-4,TRBV6-5,-
CAGSEANSYTPFF,TGTGCCGGCAGTGAAGCGAACAGCTATACTCCGTTCTTC,13,-,TRBJ2-1,TRBV6-1,-
CASRPGGTGKETQYF,TGTGCCAGCAGGCCGGGAGGGACAGGGAAAGAGACCCAGTACTTC,15,-,TRBJ2-5,TRBV28,-
CASSFLTSGVLKTQYF,TGTGCCAGCAGCTTCCTAACTAGCGGGGTCCTAAAGACCCAGTACTTC,16,-,TRBJ2-5,TRBV7-2,TRBD2
CASSPWTVNTEAFF,TGTGCCAGCAGCCCCTGGACGGTGAACACTGAAGCTTTCTTT,14,few,TRBJ1-1,TRBV9,-
CASSSSGTGEHKAFF,TGTGCCAGCAGCTCTTCCGGGACAGGGGAGCACAAAGCTTTCTTT,15,-,TRBJ1-1,TRBV7-2,TRBD1
CASSEPGTAVSYEQYF,TGTGCCAGCAGTGAACCCGGGACAGCCGTTTCCTACGAGCAGTACTTC,16,-,TRBJ2-7,TRBV25-1,TRBD1
CASSRSPAGRSETQYF,TGCGCCAGCAGCCGGTCCCCTGCCGGGAGATCAGAGACCCAGTACTTC,16,-,TRBJ2-5,TRBV4-1,-
CASTGWAADQPQHF,TGTGCCAGCACAGGATGGGCGGCAGATCAGCCCCAGCATTTT,14,-,TRBJ1-5,TRBV6-1,-
CASSQGLAGDHVYYEQYF,TGTGCCAGCAGCCAAGGACTAGCGGGAGACCATGTCTACTACGAGCAGTACTTC,18,-,TRBJ2-7,TRBV4-2,TRBD2
CASSYSSLVGYEQYF,TGTGCCAGCAGTTACTCGAGCCTCGTGGGTTACGAGCAGTACTTC,15,few,TRBJ2-7,TRBV6-5,-
CASRRGENTGELFF,TGTGCCAGCCGACGGGGGGAAAACACCGGGGAGCTGTTTTTT,14,-,TRBJ2-2,TRBV6-5,TRBD2
CASSVGTGVSGNTIYF,TGTGCCAGCAGCGTAGGGACAGGCGTCTCTGGAAACACCATATATTTT,16,-,TRBJ1-3,TRBV9,TRBD1
CASRWGTTDTQYF,TGTGCCAGCAGGTGGGGTACTACAGATACGCAGTATTTT,13,once,TRBJ2-3,TRBV6-5,-
CASSLNAEGTGELFF,TGTGCCAGCAGCTTAAACGCGGAGGGCACCGGGGAGCTGTTTTTT,15,-,TRBJ2-2,TRBV7-3,-
CSVKNRTPSHEQYF,TGCAGCGTTAAGAATCGGACCCCTTCCCACGAGCAGTACTTC,14,-,TRBJ2-7,TRBV29-1,-
CASSLALRASGEDEKLFF,TGTGCCAGCAGCTTAGCCCTTAGAGCGAGCGGGGAAGATGAAAAACTGTTTTTT,18,-,TRBJ1-4,TRBV7-2,-
CASSQGQRDTEAFF,TGCGCCAGCAGCCAGGGACAGAGGGACACTGAAGCTTTCTTT,14,-,TRBJ1-1,TRBV4-1,TRBD1
CASSQVDGGRYSPLHF,TGTGCCAGCAGCCAAGTAGACGGGGGGCGGTATTCACCCCTCCACTTT,16,-,TRBJ1-6,TRBV4-2,-
CASSPIGTSVYEQYF,TGTGCCAGTAGTCCCATCGGGACTAGCGTCTACGAGCAGTACTTC,15,-,TRBJ2-7,TRBV19,TRBD2
CSAGQGGAGANVLTF,TGCAGCGCAGGACAGGGCGGGGCTGGGGCCAACGTCCTGACTTTC,15,-,TRBJ2-6,TRBV29-1,TRBD1
CASSQEEGRETQYF,TGTGCCAGCAGCCAAGAGGAGGGGCGGGAGACCCAGTACTTC,14,-,TRBJ2-5,TRBV4-2,-
CASSPNTGATNEKLFF,TGTGCCAGCAGCCCTAATACAGGGGCAACTAATGAAAAACTGTTTTTT,16,-,TRBJ1-4,TRBV28,TRBD1
CAWSVQRGVRQYF,TGTGCCTGGAGTGTACAGCGAGGGGTACGGCAGTATTTT,13,-,TRBJ2-3,TRBV30,-
CASSPRATYEQYF,TGTGCCAGCTCACCAAGGGCAACCTACGAGCAGTACTTC,13,-,TRBJ2-7,TRBV18,-
CASSYRPLNTEAFF,TGTGCCAGCTCATATAGACCATTGAACACTGAAGCTTTCTTT,14,-,TRBJ1-1,TRBV18,-
CASSPRTRTNEKLFF,TGTGCCAGCAGCCCCCGGACCCGAACTAATGAAAAACTGTTTTTT,15,few,TRBJ1-4,TRBV6-6,-
CASSSAGAVNTEAFF,TGTGCCAGCAGTTCGGCAGGGGCGGTGAACACTGAAGCTTTCTTT,15,-,TRBJ1-1,TRBV27,-
CASSGGTSGSFDEQYF,TGCGCCAGCAGCGGCGGAACTAGCGGGAGTTTTGACGAGCAGTACTTC,16,-,TRBJ2-7,TRBV5-1,TRBD2
CASSEPTVRKLFF,TGTGCCAGCAGTGAACCCACGGTGAGGAAACTGTTTTTT,13,-,TRBJ1-4,TRBV6-1,-
CASSLLGAPNYSGNTIYF,TGTGCCAGCAGCTTACTGGGGGCCCCAAACTACTCTGGAAACACCATATATTTT,18,-,TRBJ1-3,TRBV5-8,-
CASASARRGEQYF,TGTGCCAGCGCCTCCGCCCGGAGGGGGGAGCAGTACTTC,13,-,TRBJ2-7,TRBV7-2,-
CASSRRDRGPAWNNQPQHF,TGTGCCAGCTCACGGAGGGACAGGGGGCCAGCTTGGAACAATCAGCCCCAGCATTTT,19,-,TRBJ1-5,TRBV18,TRBD1
CASSLTGESEAFF,TGTGCCAGCAGCTTGACAGGGGAAAGTGAAGCTTTCTTT,13,-,TRBJ1-1,TRBV5-4,TRBD1
CASSRDNSYEQYF,TGTGCCAGCAGCCGGGACAACTCCTACGAGCAGTACTTC,13,-,TRBJ2-7,TRBV9,-
CASSTRPSYGYTF,TGTGCCAGCAGTACCCGTCCCTCCTATGGCTACACCTTC,13,-,TRBJ1-2,TRBV28,-
CASGLVGLAGEQFF,TGTGCTAGTGGTTTGGTAGGACTAGCAGGTGAGCAGTTCTTC,14,once,TRBJ2-1,TRBV12-5,TRBD2
CASGRGETQYF,TGTGCCAGTGGGCGCGGAGAGACCCAGTACTTC,11,-,TRBJ2-5,TRBV19,-
CASSVDTSGRAGEQYF,TGTGCCAGCAGCGTAGATACTAGCGGGAGGGCGGGAGAGCAGTACTTC,16,-,TRBJ2-7,TRBV9,TRBD2
CATQPEENQPQHF,TGTGCCACTCAACCCGAGGAAAATCAGCCCCAGCATTTT,13,-,TRBJ1-5,TRBV6-6,-
CASRGSRQAGFGGYTF,TGTGCCAGTAGGGGGTCCAGACAGGCGGGATTCGGTGGCTACACCTTC,16,-,TRBJ1-2,TRBV19,-
CASSSGRIPINYGYTF,TGTGCCAGTAGCTCGGGGCGGATTCCTATTAACTATGGCTACACCTTC,16,-,TRBJ1-2,TRBV19,-
CASSGGWMNTEAFF,TGTGCCAGCAGTGGCGGGTGGATGAACACTGAAGCTTTCTTT,14,-,TRBJ1-1,TRBV6-1,-
CASSPTSDTDTQYF,TGCGCCAGCAGCCCCACTAGCGACACAGATACGCAGTATTTT,14,-,TRBJ2-3,TRBV5-1,TRBD2
CASSLGGFVLAKNIQYF,TGTGCCAGCAGCTTGGGCGGGTTCGTCCTAGCCAAAAACATTCAGTACTTC,17,-,TRBJ2-4,TRBV5-6,-
CASRLRQGEETQYF,TGTGCAAGTCGCTTAAGACAGGGTGAAGAGACCCAGTACTTC,14,-,TRBJ2-5,TRBV12-2,-
CASSPQGYQPQHF,TGCGCCAGCAGCCCTCAGGGCTACCAGCCCCAGCATTTT,13,-,TRBJ1-5,TRBV5-1,-
CATSGTSGTDTQYF,TGTGCCACCAGCGGGACTAGCGGCACAGATACGCAGTATTTT,14,few,TRBJ2-3,TRBV7-8,TRBD2
CASTQELSGSGNPYEQYF,TGTGCCAGCACACAGGAACTCTCGGGTAGCGGGAACCCCTACGAGCAGTACTTC,18,-,TRBJ2-7,TRBV28,TRBD2